A single sample gave rise to the 5 T cell receptor beta chains below, sequenced in a study of graft-versus-host responses after intestinal transplantation. Libraries were prepared by immunoSEQ multiplex PCR; TCRdb keeps only in-frame clonotypes and omits some of them. The repertoire has tens of thousands of clones, 90% of them found once; the top ten carry about 4%. These receptors have no identified antigens. The material sequenced was unstimulated CD8+ T cells sorted from spleen or lymph node cells, taken before transplant. The receptors here all came from a human donor who was the organ donor for an intestinal transplant.

The V and J genes are TRBV9 and TRBJ2-1; the match to TRBD1 covers 8 bases. Germline V lookup: CDR1 SGDLS, CDR2 YYNGEE. Trimming removed 5 bases from V and 4 bases from J; junction bases left unmatched: 11. CDR3 length: 16 residues. The chain's CDR3 is CASREGKTGDYNEQFF. In DNA, the CDR3 is TGTGCCAGCAGGGAGGGGAAGACAGGGGATTACAATGAGCAGTTCTTC. Variable domain in full (rest from reference TRBV9 and TRBJ2-1): DSGVTQTPKHLITATGQRVTLRCSPRSGDLSVYWYQQSLDQGLQFLIQYYNGEERAKGNILERFSAQQFPDLHSELNLSSLELGDSALYFCASREGKTGDYNEQFFGPGTRLTVL.

CDR3: CASSLGQPADQGGYTF. CDR3 coding DNA: TGTGCCAGCAGCTTAGGTCAGCCAGCGGATCAGGGGGGCTACACCTTC. The V call is TRBV7-3, the J call TRBJ1-2; weak D call: TRBD1 (6 bases). Germline V lookup: CDR1 SGHTA, CDR2 FQGTGA. V was cut by 2 bases and J by 8 bases, with 21 bases left in between. This CDR3 contains 16 residues.

The chain's CDR3 is CAKATGRGTEAFF. The CDR3 nucleotides are TGTGCCAAAGCTACCGGGAGGGGAACTGAAGCTTTCTTT. The chain recombines TRBV6-1 with TRBJ1-1; maybe TRBD1 (5 bases). Trimming shortened V by 10 bases and J by 5 bases, and 17 bases separated the two germline ends. The CDR3 covers 13 residues. CDR1 is MNHNS and CDR2 is SASEGT in the germline V gene.

V is TRBV9 and J is TRBJ1-6, with 7 nucleotides matching TRBD1. CDR1 is SGDLS, CDR2 YYNGEE, per germline. The CDR3 loop spans 15 amino acids. The ends lost 0 bases at V and 7 bases at J; junction bases unmatched: 4. The CDR3, as DNA: TGTGCCAGCAGCGTAGCCGGGACAGACAATTCACCCCTCCACTTT. Its translation: CASSVAGTDNSPLHF.

The table lists this clone with a count of one. This chain links TRBV28 with TRBJ2-1; 14 bases are shared with TRBD2. The germline CDR1 and CDR2 sequences are MDHEN and SYDVKM. The CDR3 spans 15 residues. V shed 0 bases, J shed 8 bases, and the junction held 0 bases outside the gene matches. CDR3 DNA sequence: TGTGCCAGCAGTTTATGGACTAGCGGGGGGGATGAGCAGTTCTTC. Amino acids: CASSLWTSGGDEQFF.